These T cell receptor beta chains were read from a single sample in a study of T cell changes during pregnancy in multiple sclerosis. The assay was immunoSEQ multiplex PCR, and TCRdb's table has in-frame clones only and misses some. The sample has approximately 64,000 clones; around 91% are singletons. The sequences come from peripheral blood, collected in the second trimester of pregnancy. These receptors came from a female donor in good health, enrolled as a control in a pregnancy study. CDR3s include the opening cysteine and the closing phenylalanine or tryptophan. The order of the fields is D gene, clone size, J gene, V gene, CDR3 protein, CDR3 DNA. The D gene is left open where the match is weak. Clone size is stated in some rows and not others, as once, few, many or a class when expanded.

>TRBD1|.|TRBJ2-7|TRBV5-6
CASSPPTGDTYEQYF
TGTGCCAGCAGCCCCCCAACAGGGGATACCTACGAGCAGTACTTC
>TRBD1|.|TRBJ1-2|TRBV27
CASALTGIVYGYTF
TGTGCCAGTGCACTGACAGGGATCGTGTATGGCTACACCTTC
>.|.|TRBJ2-1|TRBV19
CASSIGSPSEQFF
TGTGCCAGTAGTATAGGGTCCCCGAGTGAGCAGTTCTTC
>.|.|TRBJ2-7|TRBV9
CASSVGVGLIDEQYF
TGTGCCAGCAGCGTAGGTGTCGGGTTGATCGACGAGCAGTACTTC
>.|.|TRBJ2-7|TRBV5-4
CASSLGGTDVYEQYF
TGTGCCAGCAGCTTAGGCGGGACGGACGTCTACGAGCAGTACTTC
>.|.|TRBJ2-1|TRBV27
CASSFRGGSSYNEQFF
TGTGCCAGCAGTTTCCGCGGGGGCAGCTCCTACAATGAGCAGTTCTTC
>TRBD1|.|TRBJ1-2|TRBV10-1
CASSEGTGYGYTF
TGCGCCAGCAGTGAAGGGACAGGCTATGGCTACACCTTC
>.|.|TRBJ1-2|TRBV6-5
CASSLDRRTYGYTF
TGTGCCAGCAGCTTGGACAGAAGAACCTATGGCTACACCTTC
>TRBD1|.|TRBJ1-2|TRBV6-6
CASSYGTGPYGYTF
TGTGCCAGCAGTTACGGGACAGGGCCCTATGGCTACACCTTC
>TRBD2|once|TRBJ2-1|TRBV5-4
CASSLPGRGRDNEQFF
TGTGCCAGCAGCTTGCCCGGGAGGGGCAGGGACAATGAGCAGTTCTTC
>.|.|TRBJ2-1|TRBV9
CASSVDQILYNEQFF
TGTGCCAGCAGCGTAGACCAAATCCTATACAATGAGCAGTTCTTC
>TRBD1|few|TRBJ2-5|TRBV9
CASSVEGQGQTQYF
TGTGCCAGCAGCGTAGAAGGACAGGGTCAGACCCAGTACTTC
>TRBD1|.|TRBJ1-2|TRBV4-2
CASSSGQQGLQRGYTF
TGTGCCAGCAGCTCCGGCCAACAGGGGCTACAGCGTGGCTACACCTTC
>.|once|TRBJ2-1|TRBV11-1
CASSLDLHENNEQFF
TGTGCCAGCAGCCTCGACTTGCATGAAAACAATGAGCAGTTCTTC
>TRBD1|.|TRBJ2-3|TRBV15
CATNRDRGADTQYF
TGTGCCACCAATCGGGACAGGGGTGCAGATACGCAGTATTTT
>TRBD2|.|TRBJ2-7|TRBV19
CASSGLAPSSYEQYF
TGTGCCAGTAGTGGACTAGCACCGAGCTCCTACGAGCAGTACTTC
>TRBD1|.|TRBJ1-2|TRBV7-9
CASSATTGDYGYTF
TGTGCCAGCAGCGCCACGACAGGGGACTATGGCTACACCTTC
>.|.|TRBJ2-5|TRBV2
CASSLASAGQETQYF
TGTGCCAGCAGCCTGGCTTCGGCGGGCCAAGAGACCCAGTACTTC